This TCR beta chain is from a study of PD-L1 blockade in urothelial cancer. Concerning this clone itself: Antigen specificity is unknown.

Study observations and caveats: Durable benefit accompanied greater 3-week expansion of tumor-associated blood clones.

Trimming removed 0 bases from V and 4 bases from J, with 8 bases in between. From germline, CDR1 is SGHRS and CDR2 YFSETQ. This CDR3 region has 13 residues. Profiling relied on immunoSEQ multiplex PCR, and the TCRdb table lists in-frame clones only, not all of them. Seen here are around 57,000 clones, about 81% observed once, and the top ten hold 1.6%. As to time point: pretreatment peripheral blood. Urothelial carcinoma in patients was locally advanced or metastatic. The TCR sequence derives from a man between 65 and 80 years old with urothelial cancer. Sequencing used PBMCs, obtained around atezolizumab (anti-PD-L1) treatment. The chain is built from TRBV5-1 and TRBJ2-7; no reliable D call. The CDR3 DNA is TGCGCCAGCAGCTTGGAGCAGGTTTACGAGCAGTACTTC. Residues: CASSLEQVYEQYF.